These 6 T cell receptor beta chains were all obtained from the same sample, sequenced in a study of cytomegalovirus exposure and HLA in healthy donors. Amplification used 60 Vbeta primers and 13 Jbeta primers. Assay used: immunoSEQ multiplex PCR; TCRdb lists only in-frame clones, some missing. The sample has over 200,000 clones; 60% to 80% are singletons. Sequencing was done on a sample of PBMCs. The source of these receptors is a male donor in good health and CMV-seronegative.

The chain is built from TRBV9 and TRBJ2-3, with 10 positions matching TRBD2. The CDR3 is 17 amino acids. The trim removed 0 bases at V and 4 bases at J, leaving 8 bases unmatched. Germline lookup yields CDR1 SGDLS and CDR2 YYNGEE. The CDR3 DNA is TGTGCCAGCAGCGTAGAGGGACGAGCGGGAGGGCCAGATACGCAGTATTTT. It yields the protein CASSVEGRAGGPDTQYF.

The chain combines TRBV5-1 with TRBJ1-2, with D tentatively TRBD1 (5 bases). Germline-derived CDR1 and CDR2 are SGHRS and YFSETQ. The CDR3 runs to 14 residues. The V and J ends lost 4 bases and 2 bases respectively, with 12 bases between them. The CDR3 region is CASSPGDGNYGYTF. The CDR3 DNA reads TGCGCCAGCAGCCCGGGGGACGGGAACTATGGCTACACCTTC.

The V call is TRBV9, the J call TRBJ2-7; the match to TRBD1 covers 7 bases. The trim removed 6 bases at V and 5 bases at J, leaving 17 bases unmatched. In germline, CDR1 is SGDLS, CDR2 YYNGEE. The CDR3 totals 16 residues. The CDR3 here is CASNDPSGGLAHEQYF. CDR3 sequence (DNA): TGTGCCAGCAACGATCCATCAGGGGGATTGGCCCACGAGCAGTACTTC.

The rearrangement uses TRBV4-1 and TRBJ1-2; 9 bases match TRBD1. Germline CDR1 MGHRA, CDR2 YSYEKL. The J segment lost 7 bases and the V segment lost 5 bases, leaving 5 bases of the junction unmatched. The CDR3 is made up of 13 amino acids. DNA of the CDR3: TGCGCCAGCAGCATCGACAGGGGGTTTGGCTACACCTTC. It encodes CASSIDRGFGYTF.

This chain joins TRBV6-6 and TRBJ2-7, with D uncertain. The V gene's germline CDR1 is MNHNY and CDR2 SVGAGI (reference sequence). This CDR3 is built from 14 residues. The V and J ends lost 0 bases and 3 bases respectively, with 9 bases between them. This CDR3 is CASSYSWLVYEQYF. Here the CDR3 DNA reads TGTGCCAGCAGTTACTCCTGGCTAGTCTACGAGCAGTACTTC.

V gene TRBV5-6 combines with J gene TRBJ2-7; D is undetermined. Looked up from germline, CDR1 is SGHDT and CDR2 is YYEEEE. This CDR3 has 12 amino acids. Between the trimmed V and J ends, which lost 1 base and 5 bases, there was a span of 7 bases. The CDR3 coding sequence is TGTGCCAGCAGCTTGCGGGTTGACGAGCAGTACTTC. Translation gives CASSLRVDEQYF.